These 23 T cell receptor beta chains came from one sample sequenced in a study of blood T cell repertoires in COVID-19. Measured with immunoSEQ multiplex PCR; TCRdb has only the in-frame clones, and not every one. Among under 300,000 clones, about 82% were seen once, and the ten largest hold over 9%. Source material: peripheral blood. Receptors originate from a man of 80 years or more with acute or convalescent COVID-19.

This sequence joins TRBV19 and TRBJ1-1; 9 nucleotides line up with TRBD1. The germline V gene encodes CDR1 LNHDA and CDR2 SQIVND (reference sequence). The CDR3 totals 15 residues. The V gene end was trimmed by 10 bases and the J gene end by 0 bases; junction bases not matched to a gene: 9. CDR3 DNA sequence: TGTGCCACCAGCCTCGGGACAGGGATGAACACTGAAGCTTTCTTT. It yields the protein CATSLGTGMNTEAFF.

The chain combines TRBV5-1 with TRBJ1-3, with D unresolved. Germline values: CDR1 SGHRS, CDR2 YFSETQ. The V end lost 5 bases, the J end lost 0 bases, and 9 bases lay between the germline ends. This CDR3 comprises 14 residues. The CDR3: CASSPADSGNTIYF. The CDR3 coding sequence is TGCGCCAGCAGTCCCGCGGACTCTGGAAACACCATATATTTT.

The chain recombines TRBV5-4 with TRBJ1-6; D is perhaps TRBD1 (6 bases). V was clipped by 5 bases and J by 10 bases, with 13 bases between them. From germline, CDR1 is SGHNT and CDR2 YYREEE (reference sequence). This CDR3 comprises 13 residues. CDR3 protein: CASSPDSESPLHF. In DNA form, the CDR3 reads TGTGCCAGCAGTCCGGACAGCGAGTCACCCCTCCACTTT.

The rearrangement joins TRBV10-3 to TRBJ2-7, with D possibly matching TRBD2 (5 bases). The germline V and J ends were trimmed by 2 bases and 5 bases, with 16 bases remaining between them. There are 15 residues in the CDR3. The germline CDR1 and CDR2 sequences are ENHRY and SYGVKD. The CDR3 DNA reads as TGTGCCATCAGTGAGCCCGAAAGGAGGAGCGACGAGCAGTACTTC. Encoded protein: CAISEPERRSDEQYF.

The chain couples TRBV28 to TRBJ2-3; no clear D. The V gene's germline CDR1 is MDHEN and CDR2 SYDVKM. The CDR3 contains 15 residues. Between the trimmed V and J ends, which lost 6 bases and 0 bases, there was a span of 13 bases. This CDR3 is CASREVTTSTDTQYF. CDR3 nucleotide sequence: TGTGCCAGCAGAGAGGTAACAACTAGCACAGATACGCAGTATTTT.

V usage is TRBV7-2 and J usage is TRBJ2-2; TRBD1 aligns across 8 bases. The CDR3 is 14 residues long. Germline CDR1 SGHTA, CDR2 FQGNSA. Unmatched junction bases numbered 7, after V lost 6 bases and J lost 7 bases. CDR3 coding DNA: TGTGCCAGCAGACAGGGGGACGATGACGGGGAGCTGTTTTTT. Residues: CASRQGDDDGELFF. Full variable domain (outside the CDR3, taken from reference TRBV7-2 and TRBJ2-2): GAGVSQSPSNKVTEKGKDVELRCDPISGHTALYWYRQSLGQGLEFLIYFQGNSAPDKSGLPSDRFSAERTGGSVSTLTIQRTQQEDSAVYLCASRQGDDDGELFFGEGSRLTVL.

The CDR3 DNA is TGCAGCGTTGAGTTCGGGACAGGGCGCGAGACCCAGTACTTC. Translating gives CSVEFGTGRETQYF. The chain uses TRBV29-1 and TRBJ2-5; TRBD1 agrees at 9 bases. V shed 3 bases and J 5 bases; nucleotides not matched to a gene: 7. Germline-derived CDR1 and CDR2 are SQVTM and ANQGSEA. The CDR3 totals 14 residues.

Of note for this clone: Other DNA sequences in this sample translate to the same CDR3. This chain joins TRBV5-1 and TRBJ2-1; 8 bases are shared with TRBD2. The CDR3 runs to 15 residues. The germline V gene has CDR1 SGHRS and CDR2 YFSETQ. V lost 4 bases, J lost 0 bases, and 3 bases stayed unmatched. CDR3 in DNA: TGCGCCAGCAGCCTCGGGGGGGGCTCCTACAATGAGCAGTTCTTC. As protein: CASSLGGGSYNEQFF.

This sequence joins TRBV3-1 (or the pseudogene TRBV3-2) and TRBJ1-4; 8 positions agree with TRBD1. There are 15 residues in the CDR3. Losses at the gene ends were 3 bases for V and 0 bases for J; bases not matched to a gene: 0. In germline, CDR1 is LGHDT, CDR2 YNNKEL (reference sequence). This CDR3 reads CASSQDRATNEKLFF. The CDR3 DNA is TGTGCCAGCAGCCAGGACAGGGCAACTAATGAAAAACTGTTTTTT.

This rearrangement joins TRBV6-5 to TRBJ1-5; TRBD1 matches 7 bases. The trim removed 6 bases at V and 4 bases at J, leaving 6 bases unmatched. Germline V CDR1 and CDR2: MNHEY, SVGAGI. The CDR3 has 14 amino acids. CDR3 loop: CASSQLRGNQPQHF. The CDR3 nucleotides are TGTGCCAGCAGCCAACTCAGGGGGAATCAGCCCCAGCATTTT.

This CDR3 is CASTFRTGVRGSPLHF. The CDR3 DNA reads as TGTGCCAGCACCTTTAGGACAGGGGTTCGCGGTTCACCCCTCCACTTT. The V gene is TRBV2, the J gene TRBJ1-6, with 9 bases identical to TRBD1. V lost 7 bases, J lost 9 bases, and 13 bases stayed unmatched. CDR1 and CDR2 from the germline V gene are SNHLY and FYNNEI. This CDR3 has 16 residues.

The genes are TRBV18 and TRBJ2-3; 7 bases match TRBD2. V dropped 4 bases and J dropped 4; count of bases not matched to a gene: 11. Germline CDR1 and CDR2: KGHSH and LQKENI. CDR3 length: 16 residues. DNA for the CDR3: TGTGCCAGCTCACAACGGGCGGGAGCCCTCCCAGATACGCAGTATTTT. This encodes CASSQRAGALPDTQYF. The entire variable domain, with the rest obtained from reference TRBV18 and TRBJ2-3, is as follows: NAGVMQNPRHLVRRRGQEARLRCSPMKGHSHVYWYRQLPEEGLKFMVYLQKENIIDESGMPKERFSAEFPKEGPSILRIQQVVRGDSAAYFCASSQRAGALPDTQYFGPGTRLTVL.

V usage is TRBV15 and J usage is TRBJ2-7; 8 bases fit TRBD1. Germline lookup yields CDR1 LNHNV and CDR2 YYDKDF (reference sequence). J was trimmed by 5 bases and V by 8 bases; bases with no gene match: 8. The CDR3 has 13 amino acids. The CDR3 coding sequence is TGTGCCACCTCACGCGACAGGGGCCACGAGCAGTACTTC. Translated, it gives CATSRDRGHEQYF.

The V call is TRBV5-1, the J call TRBJ1-2; D call uncertain. Germline V gene data show CDR1 as SGHRS and CDR2 as YFSETQ. The CDR3 totals 13 residues. V dropped 7 bases and J dropped 8 bases, with 18 bases sitting between them. CDR3 DNA sequence: TGCGCCAGCCGTCTAGCGGATAGACCGGGCTACACCTTC. Its protein product is CASRLADRPGYTF.

The rearrangement links TRBV7-2 to TRBJ1-1; D might be TRBD1 (5 bases). Germline-derived CDR1 and CDR2 are SGHTA and FQGNSA. V gave up 5 bases and J gave up 4 bases, with 17 bases separating them. This CDR3 spans 15 amino acids. CDR3 protein: CASSPMGGLATEAFF. In DNA form, the CDR3 reads TGTGCCAGCAGCCCTATGGGGGGTCTTGCCACTGAAGCTTTCTTT.

This chain links TRBV10-3 with TRBJ1-1; D gene unclear. The length of the CDR3 is 12 residues. Germline CDR1 and CDR2: ENHRY and SYGVKD. The germline V and J ends were trimmed by 0 bases and 7 bases, with 6 bases remaining between them. CDR3 DNA sequence: TGTGCCATCAGTGAGTCGACGGGTGAAGCTTTCTTT. This translates into CAISESTGEAFF.

As to this clone: The sample has other DNA sequences that encode this CDR3 too. The rearrangement uses TRBV27 and TRBJ1-3, with D uncertain. CDR3 length: 14 residues. V was shortened by 4 bases and J by 0 bases, with 7 bases between the two germline ends. Germline CDR1 MNHEY, CDR2 SMNVEV (reference sequence). The CDR3 protein is CASSSLSSGNTIYF. The CDR3 region has the DNA TGTGCCAGCAGTTCACTTAGCTCTGGAAACACCATATATTTT.

The rearrangement joins TRBV5-8 to TRBJ2-7, with a possible D match to TRBD2 (6 bases). The germline V and J ends were trimmed by 4 bases and 5 bases, with 19 bases remaining between them. The germline CDR1 and CDR2 sequences are SGHTS and YDEGEE. CDR3 length: 15 residues. The CDR3 loop is CASSGWGDGGHEQYF. CDR3 sequence (DNA): TGTGCCAGCAGCGGCTGGGGGGATGGCGGCCACGAGCAGTACTTC.

This clone is a singleton in its sample. The chain carries TRBV2 and TRBJ1-2, with a weak D call TRBD1 (5 bases). CDR3 length: 12 amino acids. CDR1 is SNHLY and CDR2 is FYNNEI in the germline V gene. Trimming cost V 2 bases and J 8 bases, with 9 bases left between them. The CDR3 is CASSERTRGYTF. CDR3 bases: TGTGCCAGCAGTGAAAGGACACGCGGCTACACCTTC.

V usage is TRBV24-1 and J usage is TRBJ2-5; 10 bases are shared with TRBD1. CDR3 length equals 18 residues. Germline trimming cut 3 bases from V and 5 bases from J; bases unmatched to any gene: 14. The germline V gene has CDR1 KGHDR and CDR2 SFDVKD. The CDR3 sequence is CATSDPLPGTGALETQYF. For the CDR3, the DNA is TGTGCCACCAGTGATCCTCTTCCCGGGACAGGGGCGCTGGAGACCCAGTACTTC.

Here the CDR3 DNA reads TGCGCCAGCAGCTTAGCCGCAGGGGCCGAGACCCAGTACTTC. Translation: CASSLAAGAETQYF. This chain joins TRBV5-1 and TRBJ2-5; a possible D gene is TRBD1 (6 bases). The germline V and J ends were trimmed by 2 bases and 5 bases, with 13 bases remaining between them. This CDR3 region has 14 residues. CDR1 SGHRS and CDR2 YFSETQ come from the germline V gene.

Written as DNA, the CDR3 is TGTGCCAGCACCCAGGACAGGGTCAGTGGCTACACCTTC. This gives the protein CASTQDRVSGYTF. The rearrangement links TRBV27 to TRBJ1-2; TRBD1 aligns across 8 bases. Trimming cost V 7 bases and J 7 bases; bases outside gene matches: 8. The length of the CDR3 is 13 residues. CDR1 and CDR2 from the germline V gene are MNHEY and SMNVEV (reference sequence).

The chain has TRBV11-2 and TRBJ2-4, with 7 bases identical to TRBD1. Germline lookup yields CDR1 SGHAT and CDR2 FQNNGV. The CDR3 covers 14 residues. With V trimmed by 5 bases and J by 7 bases, 8 bases remained unmatched. The CDR3 sequence: CASSPSQGWNIQYF. The CDR3 nucleotides are TGTGCCAGCAGCCCATCACAGGGGTGGAACATTCAGTACTTC. Using reference TRBV11-2 and TRBJ2-4 for the parts outside the CDR3, the full variable domain is EAGVAQSPRYKIIEKRQSVAFWCNPISGHATLYWYQQILGQGPKLLIQFQNNGVVDDSQLPKDRFSAERLKGVDSTLKIQPAKLEDSAVYLCASSPSQGWNIQYFGAGTRLSVL.